This is a list of T cell receptor beta chains from one sample in a study of control samples from healthy donors and cancer patients. Assay: immunoSEQ multiplex PCR; the TCRdb copy retains only in-frame clones and omits some. The data contain some 150,000 clones, about 94% of them singletons. Material: blood. All receptors come from a woman between 55 and 75 years old in good health. CDR3s leave out the opening cysteine and the closing phenylalanine or tryptophan. Fields, in order: V gene, J gene, CDR3 protein.

v_call: TRBV4-3
j_call: TRBJ1-6
cdr3_aa: ASSDRTGGNNSPLH

v_call: TRBV3-1/TRBV3-2
j_call: TRBJ2-6
cdr3_aa: ASSQDSGGKSGANVLT

v_call: TRBV18
j_call: TRBJ2-7
cdr3_aa: ASSVAGQGTYEQY

v_call: TRBV18
j_call: TRBJ2-3
cdr3_aa: ASSRGISTDTQY

v_call: TRBV18
j_call: TRBJ2-2
cdr3_aa: ASSPRAGWQYPGELF

v_call: TRBV4-3
j_call: TRBJ2-3
cdr3_aa: ASSQGTSGGRADTQY

v_call: TRBV12-3/TRBV12-4
j_call: TRBJ1-2
cdr3_aa: ASSFDRPYGYT

v_call: TRBV13
j_call: TRBJ1-1
cdr3_aa: ASSLNRDTEAF

v_call: TRBV12-3/TRBV12-4
j_call: TRBJ1-2
cdr3_aa: ASLGEDNYGYT

v_call: TRBV21-1
j_call: TRBJ1-5
cdr3_aa: ASSKYFEGIRNQPQH

v_call: TRBV6-5
j_call: TRBJ2-1
cdr3_aa: ASTPRGSYNEQF

v_call: TRBV11-2
j_call: TRBJ1-4
cdr3_aa: ASSLDLYDEKLF

v_call: TRBV7-3
j_call: TRBJ1-2
cdr3_aa: ASSSSGGYGYT

v_call: TRBV18
j_call: TRBJ2-7
cdr3_aa: ASSPTGSRDEQY

v_call: TRBV5-5
j_call: TRBJ1-1
cdr3_aa: ASSPTVWAEAMNTEAF

v_call: TRBV5-1
j_call: TRBJ2-3
cdr3_aa: ASSFIAGGTDTQY

v_call: TRBV14
j_call: TRBJ1-1
cdr3_aa: ASSQGRGTEAF

v_call: TRBV6-2/TRBV6-3
j_call: TRBJ1-5
cdr3_aa: ASSPGRRTGSNQPQH

v_call: TRBV6-5
j_call: TRBJ1-1
cdr3_aa: ASNRGDRTEAF

v_call: TRBV4-3
j_call: TRBJ1-1
cdr3_aa: ASSQDTSRTANTEAF

v_call: TRBV29-1
j_call: TRBJ2-1
cdr3_aa: SVTGTGGMDNEQF

v_call: TRBV9
j_call: TRBJ2-1
cdr3_aa: ASSTSGGVVNEQF

v_call: TRBV7-9
j_call: TRBJ2-5
cdr3_aa: ASSLANQETQY

v_call: TRBV4-2
j_call: TRBJ1-4
cdr3_aa: ASSHASGTVNEKLF

v_call: TRBV4-2
j_call: TRBJ2-1
cdr3_aa: ASSQGLVFNEQF

v_call: TRBV12-3/TRBV12-4
j_call: TRBJ1-2
cdr3_aa: ASSLGTRGYT

v_call: TRBV6-2/TRBV6-3
j_call: TRBJ1-2
cdr3_aa: ASSYSDRRLDT

v_call: TRBV5-1
j_call: TRBJ2-3
cdr3_aa: ASSSLEGSDTQY

v_call: TRBV2
j_call: TRBJ1-5
cdr3_aa: ASTPGGGSNQPQH

v_call: TRBV4-2
j_call: TRBJ2-3
cdr3_aa: ASSQVGRGGPTDTQY

v_call: TRBV15
j_call: TRBJ1-3
cdr3_aa: ATSRAGSSGNTIY

v_call: TRBV6-2/TRBV6-3
j_call: TRBJ1-2
cdr3_aa: ASSLQVKGSGYT

v_call: TRBV5-6
j_call: TRBJ1-4
cdr3_aa: ASSPKRDNEKLF

v_call: TRBV3-1/TRBV3-2
j_call: TRBJ2-1
cdr3_aa: ASSPGLAGDNEQF

v_call: TRBV7-9
j_call: TRBJ1-2
cdr3_aa: ASSLVGEYGYT